One sample yielded the 27 T cell receptor beta chains listed below, sequenced in a study of blood T cell repertoires in COVID-19. Some clones are missing from TCRdb's copy, which holds only in-frame ones; the method was immunoSEQ multiplex PCR. The sample comprises about 200,000 clones, around 90% of which are singletons, and approximately 0.64% rests with the top ten. Sequenced material: peripheral blood. The receptors come from a man aged 45-60 years with acute or convalescent COVID-19.

The genes are TRBV12-5 and TRBJ1-1; 8 bases are shared with TRBD1. The CDR3 is 12 residues long. CDR1 and CDR2 (germline): LGHNT, FRNRAP. Unmatched junction bases numbered 4, after V lost 4 bases and J lost 9 bases. In DNA form, the CDR3 reads TGTGCTAGTGGTTGGGACAGGAGCAAAGCTTTCTTT. It yields the protein CASGWDRSKAFF. Full variable domain (remainder filled in from reference TRBV12-5 and TRBJ1-1): DARVTQTPRHKVTEMGQEVTMRCQPILGHNTVFWYRQTMMQGLELLAYFRNRAPLDDSGMPKDRFSAEMPDATLATLKIQPSEPRDSAVYFCASGWDRSKAFFGQGTRLTVV.

The V gene is TRBV11-2, the J gene TRBJ2-7; a possible D gene is TRBD2 (5 bases). Germline CDR1 reads SGHAT; CDR2 reads FQNNGV. The V gene lost 4 bases and the J gene lost 3 bases, with 10 bases spanning the gap. The CDR3 has 13 residues. The CDR3 spells CASSSTGDYEQYV. CDR3 DNA sequence: TGTGCCAGCAGCTCGACCGGGGACTACGAGCAGTACGTC.

This rearrangement joins TRBV5-6 to TRBJ2-2; D gene unclear. The germline V gene has CDR1 SGHDT and CDR2 YYEEEE. V was trimmed by 7 bases and J by 4 bases, leaving 14 bases between them. The CDR3 is 14 residues long. This CDR3 is CASSRPLGTGELFF. CDR3 coding DNA: TGTGCCAGCTCCCGCCCTCTCGGCACCGGGGAGCTGTTTTTT.

V is TRBV4-1 and J is TRBJ1-4; possibly TRBD1 for D (5 bases). The germline CDR1 and CDR2 sequences are MGHRA and YSYEKL. Between the trimmed V and J ends, which lost 5 bases and 7 bases, there was a span of 14 bases. The CDR3 sequence is 14 residues long. CDR3 coding DNA: TGCGCCAGCAGCGAAGGGGCCGTAGGTGAAAAACTGTTTTTT. Encoded protein: CASSEGAVGEKLFF.

The chain couples TRBV19 to TRBJ2-2; TRBD1 might be the D (5 bases). CDR1 LNHDA and CDR2 SQIVND come from the germline V gene (reference sequence). The CDR3 extends over 14 amino acids. V was clipped by 5 bases and J by 3 bases, with 10 bases between them. The DNA of the CDR3 is TGTGCCAGTAGTGGGGTCAGGGACACCGGGGAGCTGTTTTTT. Its translation: CASSGVRDTGELFF.

The chain uses TRBV5-8 and TRBJ1-2; 8 nucleotides agree with TRBD1. CDR1 SGHTS and CDR2 YDEGEE come from the germline V gene. After removal of 4 bases from V and 5 bases from J, the junction contained 7 bases not matched to a gene. CDR3 size: 14 residues. CDR3 sequence (DNA): TGTGCCAGCAGCCCGCCGGGACAGGTATATGGCTACACCTTC. Translated, it gives CASSPPGQVYGYTF.

The sample holds a few counts of this clone. The genes are TRBV23-1 and TRBJ2-7; D is possibly TRBD1 (5 bases). TRBV23-1 falls under the ORF class, with uncertain function. The CDR3 is made up of 13 amino acids. Trimming removed 2 bases at V and 0 bases at J, with 5 bases between. CDR3 nucleotides: TGCGCCAGCAGTCAAGGGGCCTCCTACGAGCAGTACTTC. As protein: CASSQGASYEQYF.

V and J are TRBV19 and TRBJ1-5; 9 bases agree with TRBD1. Trimming cost V 5 bases and J 0 bases; bases outside gene matches: 17. CDR1 and CDR2 (germline): LNHDA, SQIVND (reference sequence). The length of the CDR3 is 20 residues. CDR3 residues: CASSFSLPGQGRYSNQPQHF. Here the CDR3 DNA reads TGTGCCAGTAGTTTCTCTCTTCCGGGACAGGGACGTTATAGCAATCAGCCCCAGCATTTT.

The chain is built from TRBV6-4 and TRBJ1-2, with TRBD1 as a possible D gene (5 bases). V was clipped by 8 bases and J by 3 bases, with 19 bases between them. This CDR3 has 15 amino acids. Germline loops: CDR1 MRHNA, CDR2 SNTAGT. The CDR3 DNA reads as TGTGCCAGCGCACTTTCTAATACAGGCTACTATGGCTACACCTTC. Residues: CASALSNTGYYGYTF.

The V call is TRBV24-1, the J call TRBJ2-5; the match to TRBD1 covers 9 bases. V was clipped by 3 bases and J by 4 bases; unmatched bases: 11. Looked up from germline, CDR1 is KGHDR and CDR2 is SFDVKD. This CDR3 is built from 17 residues. CDR3 bases: TGTGCCACCAGTGATCCCGCCGGACAGGGGATAGGAGAGACCCAGTACTTC. Its protein is CATSDPAGQGIGETQYF.

V gene TRBV24-1 combines with J gene TRBJ2-1; 8 positions match TRBD1. The CDR3 contains 16 residues. CDR1 is KGHDR, CDR2 SFDVKD, per germline. The junction had 9 bases not matched to a gene; V was cut back by 2 bases and J by 7 bases. CDR3 residues: CATSDSTDRGRNEQFF. The DNA of the CDR3 is TGTGCCACCAGTGATTCTACAGACAGGGGAAGGAATGAGCAGTTCTTC.

The chain uses TRBV27 and TRBJ1-6, with D possibly being TRBD1 (5 bases). The CDR3 is 16 residues long. From germline, CDR1 is MNHEY and CDR2 SMNVEV (reference sequence). The V end lost 4 bases, the J end lost 4 bases, and 14 bases lay between the germline ends. CDR3 loop: CASSWGDREYNSPLHF. CDR3 nucleotides: TGTGCCAGCAGTTGGGGGGACCGGGAATATAATTCACCCCTCCACTTT.

The V gene is TRBV4-1, the J gene TRBJ2-7; 9 bases fit TRBD1. The CDR3 spans 15 residues. The V gene's germline CDR1 is MGHRA and CDR2 YSYEKL. V dropped 4 bases and J dropped 5; count of bases not matched to a gene: 9. CDR3 sequence: CASSPGQGPSNEQYV. DNA for the CDR3: TGCGCCAGCAGCCCGGGACAGGGACCTTCCAACGAGCAGTACGTC.

This chain connects TRBV18 to TRBJ1-6; 7 bases match TRBD1. Trimming removed 4 bases from V and 10 bases from J; junction bases left unmatched: 16. Germline CDR1 and CDR2: KGHSH and LQKENI. This CDR3 comprises 17 residues. DNA for the CDR3: TGTGCCAGCTCACAGACCCAGGGGGTAGGCCTCAGGTCACCCCTCCACTTT. Protein product: CASSQTQGVGLRSPLHF.

The chain is built from TRBV24-1 and TRBJ2-5; the D gene is possibly TRBD1 (5 bases). Between the trimmed V and J ends, which lost 1 base and 4 bases, there was a span of 12 bases. Germline V CDR1 and CDR2: KGHDR, SFDVKD. This CDR3 is built from 15 residues. CDR3 protein: CATSDLWQGGETQYF. The CDR3 coding sequence is TGTGCCACCAGTGATTTATGGCAGGGTGGAGAGACCCAGTACTTC.

Points on this clone: Different DNA sequences within this sample yield the same CDR3. This CDR3 reads CAWSPGGTDTQYF. The CDR3 bases are TGTGCCTGGAGTCCGGGGGGAACAGATACGCAGTATTTT. This chain connects TRBV30 to TRBJ2-3, with 7 bases that match TRBD2. The CDR3 totals 13 residues. Germline V gene data show CDR1 as GTSNPN and CDR2 as SVGIG (reference sequence). With V trimmed by 2 bases and J by 3 bases, 2 bases remained unmatched.

The V call is TRBV6-5, the J call TRBJ1-1; a weak D match, TRBD1 (6 bases). V was shortened by 2 bases and J by 1 base, with 8 bases between the two germline ends. The germline gives CDR1 MNHEY, CDR2 SVGAGI. The CDR3 consists of 14 residues. CDR3 DNA sequence: TGTGCCAGCAGTTACACAGGGAGGAACACTGAAGCTTTCTTT. Amino acid sequence: CASSYTGRNTEAFF.

This rearrangement joins TRBV7-2 to TRBJ1-3; the D gene is possibly TRBD1 (5 bases). The CDR3 has 14 residues. V shed 5 bases and J shed 3 bases, with 11 bases lying between them. Germline V CDR1 and CDR2: SGHTA, FQGNSA. The CDR3 region is CASSLDRLGNTIYF. In DNA, the CDR3 is TGTGCCAGCAGCCTTGACAGACTTGGAAACACCATATATTTT.

The chain couples TRBV9 to TRBJ2-7, with TRBD1 identical over 8 bases. Germline values: CDR1 SGDLS, CDR2 YYNGEE. This CDR3 has 15 amino acids. The J segment lost 2 bases and the V segment lost 2 bases, leaving 6 bases of the junction unmatched. The CDR3 DNA sequence: TGTGCCAGCAGCGTGGGGACAGGTTTCACCTACGAGCAGTACTTC. Its protein product is CASSVGTGFTYEQYF. The whole variable domain, filled in from reference TRBV9 and TRBJ2-7, reads DSGVTQTPKHLITATGQRVTLRCSPRSGDLSVYWYQQSLDQGLQFLIQYYNGEERAKGNILERFSAQQFPDLHSELNLSSLELGDSALYFCASSVGTGFTYEQYFGPGTRLTVT.

The chain carries TRBV28 and TRBJ1-6; perhaps TRBD1 as D (5 bases). The CDR3 spans 12 residues. The V and J ends lost 3 bases and 9 bases respectively, with 6 bases between them. Germline assignment: CDR1 MDHEN and CDR2 SYDVKM. The CDR3 nucleotides read TGTGCCAGCAGTTTTCAGGGTTCACCCCTCCACTTT. Its translation: CASSFQGSPLHF.

The chain uses TRBV4-2 and TRBJ1-2, with D possibly being TRBD1 (5 bases). The CDR3 has 15 amino acids. V lost 1 base and J 3 bases, leaving 12 bases between the germline ends. Germline lookup yields CDR1 LGHNA and CDR2 YNFKEQ. The CDR3 DNA reads TGTGCCAGCAGCCAAGGCTGGGGCGGAGACTATGGCTACACCTTC. This gives the protein CASSQGWGGDYGYTF.

The chain couples TRBV18 to TRBJ2-2; TRBD1 agrees at 7 bases. This CDR3 is built from 16 residues. Germline loops: CDR1 KGHSH, CDR2 LQKENI. V lost 4 bases to trimming and J lost 6 bases; unmatched junction nucleotides: 11. The CDR3 sequence: CASSLPPDRIPGELFF. CDR3 coding DNA: TGTGCCAGCTCACTCCCTCCGGACAGGATACCCGGGGAGCTGTTTTTT.

The V gene is TRBV7-9, the J gene TRBJ2-7; TRBD1 matches at 10 bases. The CDR3 is 15 amino acids. J gave up 5 bases and V 5 bases, and 9 bases lay outside the gene matches. Germline assignment: CDR1 SEHNR and CDR2 FQNEAQ (reference sequence). The CDR3 spells CASSPTGGESNEQYV. In DNA, the CDR3 is TGTGCCAGCAGCCCGACAGGGGGCGAAAGCAACGAGCAGTACGTC.

The chain joins TRBV5-4 to TRBJ2-1; D may be TRBD2 (5 bases). There are 16 residues in the CDR3. CDR1 is SGHNT, CDR2 YYREEE, per germline (reference sequence). Trimming cost V 4 bases and J 3 bases, with 17 bases left between them. DNA for the CDR3: TGTGCCAGCAGCCAGGCGGCGGGTAACTACTACAATGAGCAGTTCTTC. This sequence encodes CASSQAAGNYYNEQFF. The full variable domain, rest sourced from reference TRBV5-4 and TRBJ2-1, is ETGVTQSPTHLIKTRGQQVTLRCSSQSGHNTVSWYQQALGQGPQFIFQYYREEENGRGNFPPRFSGLQFPNYSSELNVNALELDDSALYLCASSQAAGNYYNEQFFGPGTRLTVL.

About this clone: Other DNA sequences within the sample encode an identical CDR3. J is TRBJ2-7 and V is TRBV11-2, with a possible D match to TRBD1 (6 bases). Germline V CDR1 and CDR2: SGHAT, FQNNGV. The V gene lost 5 bases and the J gene lost 4 bases, with 9 bases spanning the gap. This CDR3 contains 12 residues. The CDR3 protein is CASSLQGYEQYF. CDR3 nucleotide sequence: TGTGCCAGCAGCCTTCAGGGGTACGAGCAGTACTTC.

This clone has a single count. The rearrangement joins TRBV3-1 (or the pseudogene TRBV3-2) to TRBJ2-7, with 8 positions matching TRBD2. The CDR3 runs 15 residues. With V trimmed by 4 bases and J by 4 bases, 9 bases remained unmatched. CDR1 is LGHDT and CDR2 is YNNKEL in the germline V gene (reference sequence). CDR3 sequence: CASSPAGLGQYEQYF. The CDR3, as DNA: TGTGCCAGCAGCCCCGCGGGACTAGGACAGTACGAGCAGTACTTC.

This clone was recorded only once. This chain connects TRBV10-2 to TRBJ2-4; D is ambiguous. The germline V and J ends were trimmed by 9 bases and 3 bases, with 15 bases remaining between them. Germline-derived CDR1 and CDR2 are WSHSY and SAAADI. The CDR3 is 14 residues long. CDR3 residues: CASTDPHDKNIQYF. DNA for the CDR3: TGCGCCAGTACAGACCCCCATGACAAAAACATTCAGTACTTC.